This T cell receptor (beta chain) was identified during a study of blood T cell repertoires in COVID-19. About the research overall: Samples representing acute and convalescent COVID-19 were sourced from the United States, Italy and Spain. In each case, the material was cDNA or gDNA derived from T cells, B-cell-depleted T cells, or PBMCs.

CDR1 and CDR2 from the germline V gene are SGHRS and YFSETQ. The length of the CDR3 is 17 residues. Trimming at V came to 0 bases and at J to 3 bases, leaving 7 bases not matched to a gene. The repertoire was sequenced with immunoSEQ multiplex PCR; TCRdb's copy has only in-frame clones and lacks some. Among approximately 69,000 clones listed, over 80% were seen once. The receptor was derived from a woman at least 80 years old with acute or convalescent COVID-19. The genes are TRBV5-1 and TRBJ1-2, with 11 nucleotides matching TRBD1. Source material: peripheral blood. The CDR3 region has the DNA TGCGCCAGCAGCTTGGAAGGACAGGGGGCGAAAGACTATGGCTACACCTTC. Its translation is CASSLEGQGAKDYGYTF.